The T cell receptor (beta chain) under discussion was sequenced for a study of CD4+ T cells in melanoma. TCRdb's copy holds only in-frame clones and misses some; the assay was immunoSEQ multiplex PCR. The table shows 20,000 to 25,000 clones, with around 79% occurring only once. Germline CDR1 reads SGHVS; CDR2 reads FQNEAQ. V shed 6 bases and J shed 4 bases, with 15 bases lying between them. This CDR3 spans 14 amino acids. The sequenced sample consisted of cells from a culture (not recorded whether cultured in vitro). This TCR derives from a human donor with melanoma. The genes are TRBV7-8 and TRBJ1-2; tentative D call: TRBD1 (6 bases). Here the CDR3 DNA reads TGTGCCAGCAGTCATGACAGGCCTTTCTATGGCTACACCTTC. Translation: CASSHDRPFYGYTF.